This T cell receptor beta chain derives from a study of T-cell memory formation after mild COVID-19. The CDR3 consists of 15 residues. The germline V and J ends were trimmed by 2 bases and 1 base, with 11 bases remaining between them. In germline, CDR1 is SGHRS, CDR2 YFSETQ. Each CDR3 protein is one row after TCRdb ran MiXCR on the 5' RACE reads. The top ten clones hold more than 20% of a sample with some 320,000 distinct CDR3 sequences, more than 15% of them seen once. This clonotype occurred many times. The TCR originated in a man between 18 and 29 years old who had mild COVID-19 (a few samples of this study predate the infection). Cell type and time point are not known. The V call is TRBV5-1, the J call TRBJ2-3, with D perhaps matching TRBD1 or TRBD2 (5 bases each). The sequenced material came from PBMCs or a T cell subset sorted from them (not recorded which). The CDR3 spells CASSFGQGGTDTQYF. The CDR3 DNA sequence: TGCGCCAGCAGCTTCGGGCAGGGAGGCACAGATACGCAGTATTTT.